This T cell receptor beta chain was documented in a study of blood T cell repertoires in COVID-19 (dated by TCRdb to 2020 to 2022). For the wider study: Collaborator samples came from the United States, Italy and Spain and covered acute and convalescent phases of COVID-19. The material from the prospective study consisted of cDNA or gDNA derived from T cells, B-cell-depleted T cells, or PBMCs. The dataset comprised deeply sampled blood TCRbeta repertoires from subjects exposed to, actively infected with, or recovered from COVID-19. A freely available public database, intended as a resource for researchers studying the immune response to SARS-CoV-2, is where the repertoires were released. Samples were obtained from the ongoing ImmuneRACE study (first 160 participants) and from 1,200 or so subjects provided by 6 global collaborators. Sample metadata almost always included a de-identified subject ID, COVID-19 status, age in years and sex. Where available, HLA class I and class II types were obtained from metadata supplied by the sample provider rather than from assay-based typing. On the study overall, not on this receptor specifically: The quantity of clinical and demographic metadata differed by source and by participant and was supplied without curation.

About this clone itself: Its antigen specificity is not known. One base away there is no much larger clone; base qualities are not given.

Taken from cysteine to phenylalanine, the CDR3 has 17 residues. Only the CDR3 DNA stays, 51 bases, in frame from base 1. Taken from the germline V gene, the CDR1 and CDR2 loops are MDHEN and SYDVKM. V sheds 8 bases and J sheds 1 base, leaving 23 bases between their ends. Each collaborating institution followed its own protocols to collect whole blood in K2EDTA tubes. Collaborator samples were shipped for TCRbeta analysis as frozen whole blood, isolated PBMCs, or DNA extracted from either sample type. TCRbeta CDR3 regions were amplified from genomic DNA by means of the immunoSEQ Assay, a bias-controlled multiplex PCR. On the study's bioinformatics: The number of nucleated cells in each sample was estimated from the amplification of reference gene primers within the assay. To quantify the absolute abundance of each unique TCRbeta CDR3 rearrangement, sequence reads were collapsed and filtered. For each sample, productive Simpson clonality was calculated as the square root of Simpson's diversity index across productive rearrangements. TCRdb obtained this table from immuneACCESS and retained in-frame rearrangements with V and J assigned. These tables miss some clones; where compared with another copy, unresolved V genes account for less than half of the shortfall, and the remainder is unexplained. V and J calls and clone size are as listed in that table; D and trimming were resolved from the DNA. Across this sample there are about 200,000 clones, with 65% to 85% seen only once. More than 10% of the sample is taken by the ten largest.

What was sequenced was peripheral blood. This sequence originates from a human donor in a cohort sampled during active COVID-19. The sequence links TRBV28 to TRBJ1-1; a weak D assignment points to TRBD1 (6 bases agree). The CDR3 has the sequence CASDKVRGVRQNTEAFF. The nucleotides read TGTGCCAGCGATAAGGTCAGGGGCGTTCGCCAGAACACTGAAGCTTTCTTT.